This TCR beta chain came from a study of T cell repertoires in ileal Crohn's disease. In the study overall: M0 samples are biopsies from inflamed ileum in the resection specimen.

Time point here: inflamed ileum from the surgical specimen. Findings of the study overall: Compared with CD4 T cells, sorted CD8 cells carried more expanded clones.

Only in-frame clones appear in the TCRdb table, and some are missing; sequencing was by immunoSEQ multiplex PCR. The repertoire holds 12,000 to 15,000 clones, with more than 60% as singletons. The CDR3 is 13 residues long. V lost 3 bases and J 5 bases, leaving 5 bases between the germline ends. CDR1 is SGHDN, CDR2 FVKESK, per germline. Concerning this clone itself: Its target is not known.

This chain connects TRBV14 to TRBJ1-6, with D hard to call. The source of this sequence is an adult with Crohn's disease. Sequenced: ileal tissue. CDR3 sequence reads: CASSQADNSPLHF. In DNA form, the CDR3 reads TGTGCCAGCAGCCAGGCAGATAATTCACCCCTCCACTTT.